These 29 T cell receptor beta chains originate from one sample sequenced in a study of post-analysis software for immune sequencing data. Overall study findings and caveats: Elevated frequency relative to controls characterized roughly 5 TRBV segments in patients, TRBV5-6, TRBV5-1 and TRBV20-1 among them.

Antigen specificity for these receptors is unknown. Libraries were made from TCR beta cDNA, and they carried unique molecular identifiers. TCRdb processed the PCR reads anew with MiXCR; each CDR3 protein has one entry. The repertoire includes hundreds of thousands of distinct CDR3 sequences, 55% to 60% of them detected once, and approximately 10% sits in the top ten. Source material: blood. These receptors were obtained from a girl between 2 and 10 years old with multiple sclerosis.

There are a few counts of this clonotype. The chain carries TRBV9 and TRBJ2-7, with a tentative D call TRBD1 (6 bases). The CDR3 length is 14 residues. The V end lost 4 bases, the J end lost 1 base, and 12 bases lay between the germline ends. The germline gives CDR1 SGDLS, CDR2 YYNGEE. Written as DNA, the CDR3 is TGTGCCAGCAGCCCATGGGACATTTCCTACGAGCAGTACTTC. Its protein product is CASSPWDISYEQYF.

This clonotype was found a few times. The CDR3 DNA is TGCGCCAGCAGCTCGGGACTAGTGATGATGAATGAGCAGTTCTTC. Amino acids: CASSSGLVMMNEQFF. The genes are TRBV5-1 and TRBJ2-1, with TRBD2 identical over 8 bases. CDR1 is SGHRS, CDR2 YFSETQ, per germline. J lost 7 bases, V lost 3 bases, and 9 bases had no gene match. This CDR3 has 15 amino acids.

The rearrangement joins TRBV20-1 to TRBJ2-1, with 10 nucleotides matching TRBD1. Losses at the gene ends were 6 bases for V and 7 bases for J; bases not matched to a gene: 12. CDR3 length equals 15 residues. The germline CDR1 and CDR2 sequences are DFQATT and SNEGSKA (reference sequence). CDR3 coding DNA: TGCAGTGCGCCCGCGCCGGGACAGGGGAGGAATGAGCAGTTCTTC. The encoded protein is CSAPAPGQGRNEQFF.

This clonotype has a single count. This chain connects TRBV20-1 to TRBJ2-7, with D perhaps TRBD2 (5 bases). This CDR3 is 14 amino acids long. Germline lookup yields CDR1 DFQATT and CDR2 SNEGSKA (reference sequence). The V end lost 1 base, the J end lost 0 bases, and 10 bases lay between the germline ends. For the CDR3, the DNA is TGCAGTGCTAGAGGAAGCGGCCTCTCCTACGAGCAGTACTTC. This gives the protein CSARGSGLSYEQYF.

The V gene is TRBV7-6, the J gene TRBJ2-5, with 9 bases matching TRBD1. This CDR3 contains 15 residues. Germline V gene data show CDR1 as SGHVS and CDR2 as FNYEAQ. Trimming took 5 bases from V and 4 from J; bases not matched to a gene: 8. The CDR3 protein is CASSAEQGAGETQYF. CDR3 sequence (DNA): TGTGCCAGCAGCGCAGAACAGGGGGCGGGAGAGACCCAGTACTTC.

CDR3 amino acids: CASSSTQGSIVFNYGYTF. As DNA, the CDR3 is TGTGCCAGCAGCTCAACACAGGGTTCGATCGTCTTCAACTATGGCTACACCTTC. The rearrangement links TRBV7-9 to TRBJ1-2; TRBD1 is a possible D gene (6 bases). This CDR3 contains 18 residues. Trimming took 4 bases from V and 2 from J, leaving 23 bases between them. Germline V gene lookup returns CDR1 SEHNR and CDR2 FQNEAQ (reference sequence).

The chain recombines TRBV7-9 with TRBJ2-7, with a weak D call TRBD2 (6 bases). This CDR3 is 13 amino acids long. V was pared by 5 bases and J by 3 bases, with 11 bases between. The germline V gene encodes CDR1 SEHNR and CDR2 FQNEAQ (reference sequence). CDR3 amino acids: CASSPGVYYEQYF. In nucleotides, the CDR3 is TGTGCCAGCAGCCCGGGGGTTTACTACGAGCAGTACTTC. The full variable domain, completed using reference TRBV7-9 and TRBJ2-7, is DTGVSQNPRHKITKRGQNVTFRCDPISEHNRLYWYRQTLGQGPEFLTYFQNEAQLEKSRLLSDRFSAERPKGSFSTLEIQRTEQGDSAMYLCASSPGVYYEQYFGPGTRLTVT.

The chain uses TRBV5-6 and TRBJ2-5, with D tentatively TRBD1 (5 bases). V was clipped by 2 bases and J by 5 bases, with 13 bases between them. Looked up from germline, CDR1 is SGHDT and CDR2 is YYEEEE. CDR3 size: 14 residues. This CDR3 is CASSLIQGYETQYF. CDR3 nucleotides: TGTGCCAGCAGCTTAATTCAGGGTTACGAGACCCAGTACTTC.

The sample holds a few counts of this clonotype. V and J are TRBV12-3 or TRBV12-4 and TRBJ2-3, with a weak D call TRBD2 (5 bases). V was pared by 4 bases and J by 6 bases, with 8 bases between. This CDR3 has 12 amino acids. The CDR3 DNA reads TGTGCCAGCAGTTCCCGGAGGGATACGCAGTATTTT. It yields the protein CASSSRRDTQYF.

The chain carries TRBV20-1 and TRBJ2-1; 11 nucleotides line up with TRBD2. CDR3 length equals 15 residues. V gave up 6 bases and J gave up 0 bases; unmatched junction bases: 4. The germline V gene encodes CDR1 DFQATT and CDR2 SNEGSKA (reference sequence). The DNA of the CDR3 is TGCAGTGCAAAACTAGCGGGGGCCTCCTACAATGAGCAGTTCTTC. Protein sequence: CSAKLAGASYNEQFF.

The J gene is TRBJ1-1, the V gene TRBV29-1; D remains unclear. This CDR3 region has 13 residues. V dropped 7 bases and J dropped 0 bases, with 12 bases sitting between them. The germline V gene has CDR1 SQVTM and CDR2 ANQGSEA. CDR3 in amino acids: CSADRELNTEAFF. As DNA, the CDR3 is TGCAGCGCCGACCGGGAGTTGAACACTGAAGCTTTCTTT.

This clonotype was counted only a few times. The chain links TRBV7-2 to TRBJ2-1; 9 nucleotides agree with TRBD2. In germline, CDR1 is SGHTA, CDR2 FQGNSA. The CDR3 sequence is 17 residues long. Losses at the gene ends were 5 bases for V and 0 bases for J; bases not matched to a gene: 8. Here the CDR3 DNA reads TGTGCCAGCAGCACCGCCTTTAGCGGGAGCTCCTACAATGAGCAGTTCTTC. This gives the protein CASSTAFSGSSYNEQFF.

V is TRBV6-2 or TRBV6-3 and J is TRBJ2-7; D possibly corresponds to TRBD1 (5 bases). V was clipped by 1 base and J by 1 base, with 14 bases between them. This CDR3 has 16 residues. Germline V gene lookup returns CDR1 MNHEY and CDR2 SVGEGT. Here the CDR3 reads CASSYLSAGISYEQYF. In DNA, the CDR3 is TGTGCCAGCAGTTACTTGTCGGCAGGGATTTCCTACGAGCAGTACTTC.

This chain links TRBV20-1 with TRBJ1-5; TRBD1 matches at 7 bases. Trimming cost V 5 bases and J 4 bases; bases outside gene matches: 8. This CDR3 has 14 amino acids. CDR1 is DFQATT and CDR2 is SNEGSKA in the germline V gene (reference sequence). The CDR3 protein is CSASTGVGNQPQHF. In nucleotides, the CDR3 is TGCAGTGCTTCCACAGGGGTAGGGAATCAGCCCCAGCATTTT.

This rearrangement joins TRBV12-3 or TRBV12-4 to TRBJ2-7, with D maybe TRBD1 (5 bases). This CDR3 is built from 14 residues. The V gene lost 6 bases and the J gene lost 5 bases, with 17 bases spanning the gap. In DNA, the CDR3 is TGTGCCAGCAGCCCCTCGGCAGGGTCCAACGAGCAGTACTTC. It specifies CASSPSAGSNEQYF.

V usage is TRBV25-1 and J usage is TRBJ2-1; D gene ambiguous. Per germline, CDR1 MGHDK and CDR2 SYGVNS. This CDR3 spans 13 amino acids. Trimming took 3 bases from V and 10 from J, leaving 13 bases between them. The CDR3 nucleotides are TGTGCCAGCAGTGATCTGCGCGTCGGAGAGCAGTTCTTC. It codes for CASSDLRVGEQFF.

V usage is TRBV11-2 and J usage is TRBJ2-5; tentative D call: TRBD1 (5 bases). Trimming pared 0 bases from V and 5 bases from J, leaving 13 bases between. Germline values: CDR1 SGHAT, CDR2 FQNNGV. The length of the CDR3 is 15 residues. DNA of the CDR3: TGTGCCAGCAGCTTAGATGGATGGGGCCGGGAGACCCAGTACTTC. This sequence encodes CASSLDGWGRETQYF.

The CDR3 region is CASSLVSGDYGYTF. The CDR3 DNA reads as TGTGCCAGCAGCTTAGTCTCAGGGGACTATGGCTACACCTTC. J is TRBJ1-2 and V is TRBV7-2, with D possibly being TRBD1 (6 bases). The germline CDR1 and CDR2 sequences are SGHTA and FQGNSA. CDR3 length: 14 amino acids. V gave up 1 base and J gave up 3 bases, with 9 bases separating them. The whole variable domain, remainder taken from reference TRBV7-2 and TRBJ1-2, is GAGVSQSPSNKVTEKGKDVELRCDPISGHTALYWYRQSLGQGLEFLIYFQGNSAPDKSGLPSDRFSAERTGGSVSTLTIQRTQQEDSAVYLCASSLVSGDYGYTFGSGTRLTVV.

This clonotype has a handful of counts. The CDR3 protein is CSVWGQGTYTQYF. CDR3 nucleotides: TGCAGCGTTTGGGGACAGGGTACCTATACGCAGTATTTT. The gene calls are TRBV29-1 and TRBJ2-3; TRBD1 agrees at 9 bases. The CDR3 has 13 residues. The V gene end was trimmed by 5 bases and the J gene end by 7 bases; junction bases not matched to a gene: 7. Germline values: CDR1 SQVTM, CDR2 ANQGSEA.

The V gene is TRBV7-9, the J gene TRBJ2-1; TRBD2 aligns across 9 bases. CDR1 and CDR2 (germline): SEHNR, FQNEAQ (reference sequence). The length of the CDR3 is 16 residues. V trimming: 3 bases; J trimming: 5 bases; junction bases outside the gene matches: 8. The CDR3 coding sequence is TGTGCCAGCAGCTTGGCTAGCGGGATGGCCAACAATGAGCAGTTCTTC. Translating it yields CASSLASGMANNEQFF. Full variable domain (rest looked up from reference TRBV7-9 and TRBJ2-1): DTGVSQNPRHKITKRGQNVTFRCDPISEHNRLYWYRQTLGQGPEFLTYFQNEAQLEKSRLLSDRFSAERPKGSFSTLEIQRTEQGDSAMYLCASSLASGMANNEQFFGPGTRLTVL.

The gene calls are TRBV20-1 and TRBJ1-2; a weak D match, TRBD1 (5 bases). The germline V gene has CDR1 DFQATT and CDR2 SNEGSKA (reference sequence). V was clipped by 0 bases and J by 8 bases, with 7 bases between them. This CDR3 is 11 amino acids long. The CDR3 nucleotides are TGCAGTGCTAGAGACAGGGCCGGCTACACCTTC. It translates to CSARDRAGYTF.

The chain links TRBV5-1 to TRBJ2-3; 7 bases align to TRBD2. Germline V gives CDR1 SGHRS, CDR2 YFSETQ. The CDR3 sequence is 15 residues long. V trimming: 1 base; J trimming: 3 bases; junction bases outside the gene matches: 5. CDR3 bases: TGCGCCAGCAGCTTGAGCGGGGAGCCTACAGATACGCAGTATTTT. Protein: CASSLSGEPTDTQYF. Filled out from reference TRBV5-1 and TRBJ2-3, the complete variable domain reads KAGVTQTPRYLIKTRGQQVTLSCSPISGHRSVSWYQQTPGQGLQFLFEYFSETQRNKGNFPGRFSGRQFSNSRSEMNVSTLELGDSALYLCASSLSGEPTDTQYFGPGTRLTVL.

V gene TRBV5-1 combines with J gene TRBJ1-2; D uncertain. Germline V gene lookup returns CDR1 SGHRS and CDR2 YFSETQ. This CDR3 has 15 residues. V was clipped by 1 base and J by 2 bases, with 12 bases between them. The CDR3 loop is CASSLRSGDNYGYTF. The CDR3 DNA is TGCGCCAGCAGCTTGAGGTCAGGTGACAACTATGGCTACACCTTC. Supplemented by reference TRBV5-1 and TRBJ1-2, the full variable domain reads KAGVTQTPRYLIKTRGQQVTLSCSPISGHRSVSWYQQTPGQGLQFLFEYFSETQRNKGNFPGRFSGRQFSNSRSEMNVSTLELGDSALYLCASSLRSGDNYGYTFGSGTRLTVV.

CDR3 in amino acids: CASSSETLETQYF. The CDR3 nucleotides are TGTGCCAGCAGCTCGGAGACCCTAGAGACCCAGTACTTC. The rearrangement joins TRBV7-2 to TRBJ2-5, with D unresolved. The CDR3 totals 13 residues. The germline V gene has CDR1 SGHTA and CDR2 FQGNSA. Trimming pared 4 bases from V and 4 bases from J, leaving 10 bases between.

This clonotype has a handful of counts. The chain couples TRBV7-2 to TRBJ2-5; TRBD1 might be the D (6 bases). The V end was cut by 5 bases, the J end by 4 bases, with 14 bases between. Germline loops: CDR1 SGHTA, CDR2 FQGNSA. The length of the CDR3 is 14 residues. CDR3 region: CASSKQTGRETQYF. For the CDR3, the DNA is TGTGCCAGCAGCAAACAAACAGGGCGAGAGACCCAGTACTTC.

This chain connects TRBV6-2 or TRBV6-3 to TRBJ1-2; D perhaps matches TRBD1 (6 bases). This CDR3 contains 16 residues. The V and J ends lost 6 bases and 2 bases respectively, with 19 bases between them. Germline lookup yields CDR1 MNHEY and CDR2 SVGEGT. The CDR3 sequence: CASRGDKNVANYGYTF. The CDR3 DNA is TGTGCCAGCAGAGGGGACAAAAACGTAGCGAACTATGGCTACACCTTC.

The chain links TRBV29-1 to TRBJ1-2, with D maybe TRBD1 (5 bases). Per germline, CDR1 SQVTM and CDR2 ANQGSEA. This CDR3 has 15 residues. V gave up 3 bases and J gave up 5 bases, with 19 bases separating them. CDR3 residues: CSVDGAGSRGYGYTF. The CDR3 DNA reads as TGCAGCGTTGATGGGGCGGGATCGCGGGGGTATGGCTACACCTTC.

DNA of the CDR3: TGCGCCAGCAGCCAAGTTCCAGGGGACTCCTACGAGCAGTACTTC. It yields the protein CASSQVPGDSYEQYF. This chain links TRBV4-1 with TRBJ2-7; D might be TRBD1 (6 bases). The V end lost 1 base, the J end lost 0 bases, and 10 bases lay between the germline ends. The CDR3 loop spans 15 amino acids. Germline lookup yields CDR1 MGHRA and CDR2 YSYEKL.

This clonotype showed up just once. This chain joins TRBV9 and TRBJ2-5, with a weak D call TRBD1 (5 bases). The J call is uncertain, as TRBJ2-7 better fits the DNA end. CDR1 and CDR2 (germline): SGDLS, YYNGEE. The length of the CDR3 is 15 residues. CDR3 nucleotides: TGTGCCAGCAGCGTCACTGGGGCTTACTCCTACGAGCAGTACTTC. Amino acids: CASSVTGAYSYEQYF.